The 25 T cell receptor beta chains reported below all come from one sample, sequenced in a study of blood T cell repertoires in COVID-19. Sequencing used immunoSEQ multiplex PCR; TCRdb keeps in-frame clones, though not all of them. The data contain more than 300,000 clones, over 80% of them singletons. The sequencing sample was made of peripheral blood. All receptors derive from a woman aged 45-60 years with COVID-19, enrolled during active disease.

The V and J genes are TRBV28 and TRBJ2-3; a weak D match, TRBD1 (6 bases). This CDR3 is 15 amino acids long. The germline gives CDR1 MDHEN, CDR2 SYDVKM. V gave up 4 bases and J gave up 1 base, with 12 bases separating them. The DNA for the CDR3 is TGTGCCAGCAGTTCTGGGCAGGGGCGCACAGATACGCAGTATTTT. This sequence encodes CASSSGQGRTDTQYF.

The chain joins TRBV24-1 to TRBJ2-1, with 12 bases identical to TRBD2. V was pared by 2 bases and J by 9 bases, with 4 bases of the junction left unmatched. Germline V CDR1 and CDR2: KGHDR, SFDVKD. The length of the CDR3 is 15 residues. CDR3 amino acids: CATSDSRTSGIEQFF. CDR3 nucleotide sequence: TGTGCCACCAGTGATTCACGGACTAGCGGGATTGAGCAGTTCTTC.

This rearrangement joins TRBV19 to TRBJ1-1; no reliable D call. This CDR3 comprises 14 residues. Germline V gene sequence: CDR1 LNHDA, CDR2 SQIVND (reference sequence). Trimming shortened V by 4 bases and J by 7 bases, and 16 bases separated the two germline ends. CDR3 residues: CASSSAGAHFEAFF. As DNA, the CDR3 is TGTGCCAGTAGTAGTGCGGGAGCCCACTTTGAAGCTTTCTTT.

The rearrangement links TRBV9 to TRBJ2-5; no reliable D call. V gave up 3 bases and J gave up 2 bases, with 2 bases separating them. The CDR3 extends over 11 amino acids. Per germline, CDR1 SGDLS and CDR2 YYNGEE. Here the CDR3 reads CASSAQETQYF. For the CDR3, the DNA is TGTGCCAGCAGCGCGCAAGAGACCCAGTACTTC.

The chain combines TRBV21-1 with TRBJ1-5. TRBV21-1 is reported as a pseudogene. This CDR3 is built from 17 residues. CDR3 sequence reads: CASSKEVITGKNQPQHF. The CDR3 DNA reads TGTGCCAGCAGCAAAGAGGTGATAACGGGGAAGAATCAGCCCCAGCATTTT.

V and J are TRBV7-2 and TRBJ2-1; 7 bases fit TRBD2. CDR3 length equals 15 residues. Losses at the gene ends were 1 base for V and 7 bases for J; bases not matched to a gene: 7. Germline V gene lookup returns CDR1 SGHTA and CDR2 FQGNSA. Here the CDR3 DNA reads TGTGCCAGCAGCTTAGGGCAGGGAGGGGCAAATGAGCAGTTCTTC. Its protein product is CASSLGQGGANEQFF.

The chain joins TRBV18 to TRBJ1-5, with 8 bases fitting TRBD1. Germline trimming cut 2 bases from V and 5 bases from J; bases unmatched to any gene: 5. This CDR3 spans 15 amino acids. Looked up from germline, CDR1 is KGHSH and CDR2 is LQKENI. The CDR3: CASSPGTGPYQPQHF. CDR3 coding DNA: TGTGCCAGCTCACCAGGGACAGGACCTTATCAGCCCCAGCATTTT.

Remarks on this clone: The junction shows a germline mismatch at one end, possibly a read error. V is TRBV5-1 and J is TRBJ2-4; TRBD1 might be the D (6 bases). CDR1 and CDR2 from the germline V gene are SGHRS and YFSETQ. The CDR3 contains 15 residues. As DNA, the CDR3 is TGCGCCAGCAGCTTGGAAGGGGGAACAAAAAGCATTCAGTACTTC. Its protein product is CASSLEGGTKSIQYF.

In its sample, this clone was seen once. The chain links TRBV9 to TRBJ2-7; 8 positions agree with TRBD1. The germline V gene has CDR1 SGDLS and CDR2 YYNGEE. The V segment lost 0 bases and the J segment 2 bases; nucleotides outside the gene matches: 4. The CDR3 runs 15 residues. As DNA, the CDR3 is TGTGCCAGCAGCGTAGAGCCACAGGGGGCCTACGAGCAGTACTTC. It specifies CASSVEPQGAYEQYF.

V gene TRBV6-5 combines with J gene TRBJ1-2, with D tentatively TRBD1 (6 bases). Germline lookup yields CDR1 MNHEY and CDR2 SVGAGI. The CDR3 has 14 amino acids. V was clipped by 6 bases and J by 6 bases, with 17 bases between them. CDR3 residues: CASRQQGFSHGYTF. The CDR3 DNA follows: TGTGCCAGCAGGCAACAGGGTTTTTCGCATGGCTACACCTTC.

The chain joins TRBV6-5 to TRBJ1-2, with a weak D call TRBD1 (5 bases). The length of the CDR3 is 14 residues. The ends were cut back, 0 bases at V and 7 bases at J, with 12 bases in the middle. Germline assignment: CDR1 MNHEY and CDR2 SVGAGI. The CDR3 coding sequence is TGTGCCAGCAGTTACTCGAACCAGGGTTCTGGCTACACCTTC. Protein: CASSYSNQGSGYTF.

This clone was seen once. The chain links TRBV25-1 to TRBJ2-7; D remains ambiguous. Germline V CDR1 and CDR2: MGHDK, SYGVNS. Trimming took off 5 bases at V and 6 bases at J, with 20 bases between the two ends. CDR3 size: 15 residues. CDR3 protein: CASSTTQRPGSEQYF. The CDR3 nucleotides are TGTGCCAGCAGTACTACTCAGCGACCCGGGTCCGAGCAGTACTTC.

The chain links TRBV14 to TRBJ2-7; 11 bases map to TRBD2. V shed 1 base, J shed 1 base, and the junction held 9 bases outside the gene matches. CDR1 and CDR2 from the germline V gene are SGHDN and FVKESK. This CDR3 spans 18 amino acids. CDR3 in DNA: TGTGCCAGCAGCCAAGGGTTACTAGCGGGAGATAGTTCCTACGAGCAGTACTTC. Translated: CASSQGLLAGDSSYEQYF. Full variable domain (missing parts from reference TRBV14 and TRBJ2-7): EAGVTQFPSHSVIEKGQTVTLRCDPISGHDNLYWYRRVMGKEIKFLLHFVKESKQDESGMPNNRFLAERTGGTYSTLKVQPAELEDSGVYFCASSQGLLAGDSSYEQYFGPGTRLTVT.

The V gene is TRBV3-1 (or the pseudogene TRBV3-2), the J gene TRBJ2-3; TRBD1 might be the D (5 bases). From germline, CDR1 is LGHDT and CDR2 YNNKEL (reference sequence). This CDR3 comprises 15 residues. V lost 1 base, J lost 2 bases, and 10 bases lay in between. CDR3 nucleotide sequence: TGTGCCAGCAGCCAAGGACAGCACTACACAGATACGCAGTATTTT. Protein: CASSQGQHYTDTQYF.

V is TRBV18 and J is TRBJ2-3; 7 bases line up with TRBD1. CDR3 length equals 15 residues. The ends lost 0 bases at V and 4 bases at J; junction bases unmatched: 4. Germline CDR1 KGHSH, CDR2 LQKENI. The CDR3 reads CASSPPGRGSDTQYF. DNA of the CDR3: TGTGCCAGCTCACCACCGGGCAGGGGGTCAGATACGCAGTATTTT.

The chain carries TRBV20-1 and TRBJ2-5; 8 nucleotides agree with TRBD2. The length of the CDR3 is 14 residues. Unmatched junction bases numbered 8, after V lost 3 bases and J lost 5 bases. Germline V CDR1 and CDR2: DFQATT, SNEGSKA (reference sequence). CDR3 nucleotides: TGCAGTGCTAGTGGCGGGAGGATGGGGGAGACCCAGTACTTC. Protein sequence: CSASGGRMGETQYF.

The chain recombines TRBV14 with TRBJ1-1, with a possible D match to TRBD1 (6 bases). Germline V gene lookup returns CDR1 SGHDN and CDR2 FVKESK. V was cut by 2 bases and J by 5 bases, with 12 bases left in between. The CDR3 contains 14 residues. CDR3 protein: CASSQPGVWTEAFF. In nucleotides, the CDR3 is TGTGCCAGCAGCCAACCAGGGGTTTGGACTGAAGCTTTCTTT.

The V gene is TRBV3-1 (or the pseudogene TRBV3-2), the J gene TRBJ1-2, with 9 bases aligning to TRBD1. The CDR3 totals 13 residues. The germline gives CDR1 LGHDT, CDR2 YNNKEL (reference sequence). J gave up 4 bases and V 3 bases, and 0 bases lay outside the gene matches. The CDR3 spells CASSQDRGYGYTF. DNA of the CDR3: TGTGCCAGCAGCCAGGACAGGGGCTATGGCTACACCTTC.

The chain carries TRBV14 and TRBJ1-1; TRBD1 aligns across 8 bases. Germline assignment: CDR1 SGHDN and CDR2 FVKESK. The CDR3 is 17 residues long. J was trimmed by 2 bases and V by 1 base; bases with no gene match: 9. The CDR3 DNA is TGTGCCAGCAGCCAAGCACCCCGACAGGGGCGAAACACTGAAGCTTTCTTT. Translation: CASSQAPRQGRNTEAFF.

The rearrangement uses TRBV27 and TRBJ2-7; D is uncertain. Germline CDR1 and CDR2: MNHEY and SMNVEV (reference sequence). Trimming took off 10 bases at V and 3 bases at J, with 22 bases between the two ends. The CDR3 contains 15 residues. The CDR3 region has the DNA TGTGCCACCCTCCCCTACTCATATGTAATCTACGAGCAGTACTTC. Residues: CATLPYSYVIYEQYF.

The CDR3 nucleotides read TGTGCCAGCAGTTCCCCTTTAGCCAGCGGAGGGGACAATGAGCAGTTCTTC. This sequence encodes CASSSPLASGGDNEQFF. The chain has TRBV27 and TRBJ2-1; TRBD2 is a possible D gene (6 bases). From germline, CDR1 is MNHEY and CDR2 SMNVEV (reference sequence). This CDR3 spans 17 amino acids. Trimming took 4 bases from V and 5 from J, leaving 21 bases between them.

J is TRBJ1-1 and V is TRBV28; a weak D match, TRBD1 (6 bases). The germline V gene has CDR1 MDHEN and CDR2 SYDVKM. Trimming took off 5 bases at V and 1 base at J, with 14 bases between the two ends. The CDR3 length is 15 residues. The chain's CDR3 is CASSQNRGRNTEAFF. CDR3 DNA sequence: TGTGCCAGCAGTCAAAATAGGGGGAGGAACACTGAAGCTTTCTTT.

The V and J genes are TRBV18 and TRBJ1-2, with TRBD1 as a possible D gene (6 bases). CDR3 size: 15 residues. Germline loops: CDR1 KGHSH, CDR2 LQKENI. The V gene lost 0 bases and the J gene lost 4 bases, with 12 bases spanning the gap. CDR3 DNA sequence: TGTGCCAGCTCACCACCCGGGCAGGGGATCTATGGCTACACCTTC. It is translated as CASSPPGQGIYGYTF.

The V call is TRBV2, the J call TRBJ2-7; 9 positions agree with TRBD1. Per the germline V gene, CDR1 is SNHLY and CDR2 is FYNNEI. V lost 9 bases, J lost 2 bases, and 5 bases stayed unmatched. The CDR3 length is 13 residues. As DNA, the CDR3 is TGTGCCAGTTCGGGACAGGGCCCCTACGAGCAGTACTTC. It encodes CASSGQGPYEQYF.

This chain connects TRBV19 to TRBJ1-3, with D uncertain. The V end was cut by 5 bases, the J end by 0 bases, with 8 bases between. CDR1 LNHDA and CDR2 SQIVND come from the germline V gene (reference sequence). The CDR3 extends over 14 amino acids. CDR3 amino acids: CASSPGLSGNTIYF. The CDR3 DNA is TGTGCCAGTAGTCCAGGCCTCTCTGGAAACACCATATATTTT.